These 17 T cell receptor beta chains were all obtained from the same sample, sequenced in a study of radiotherapy plus CTLA-4 blockade in lung cancer. This table comes from immunoSEQ multiplex PCR, and its TCRdb copy is limited to in-frame clones, with some not included. Of 35,000 to 40,000 clones in the sample, 72% are singletons; the top ten hold roughly 11%. Sequenced material: peripheral blood, taken from a patient treated with radiotherapy plus ipilimumab. All receptors derive from a human donor with non-small cell lung cancer who had stable disease on radiotherapy plus ipilimumab.

The genes are TRBV18 and TRBJ2-7; the D gene is possibly TRBD2 (6 bases). The CDR3 sequence is 11 residues long. V lost 8 bases and J 5 bases, leaving 10 bases between the germline ends. Germline V gene data show CDR1 as KGHSH and CDR2 as LQKENI. CDR3 sequence (DNA): TGTGCCAGCGGAACGGGGGACGAGCAGTACTTC. Its protein product is CASGTGDEQYF.

This chain uses TRBV6-5 with TRBJ1-1; D ambiguous. The CDR3 is made up of 14 amino acids. The ends were cut back, 6 bases at V and 5 bases at J, with 16 bases in the middle. Germline CDR1 reads MNHEY; CDR2 reads SVGAGI. The CDR3 sequence is CASREPGRGTEAFF. As DNA, the CDR3 is TGTGCCAGCAGGGAGCCAGGTCGGGGTACTGAAGCTTTCTTT.

The rearrangement links TRBV18 to TRBJ2-4; TRBD2 aligns across 10 bases. Germline CDR1 is KGHSH and CDR2 is LQKENI. CDR3 length: 14 residues. J was trimmed by 5 bases and V by 4 bases; bases with no gene match: 2. The DNA for the CDR3 is TGTGCCAGCTCACAGCGGGGGGGGCAAAACATTCAGTACTTC. Its protein is CASSQRGGQNIQYF.

J is TRBJ2-7 and V is TRBV5-1, with 10 bases aligning to TRBD1. The ends lost 1 base at V and 0 bases at J; junction bases unmatched: 13. Germline CDR1 and CDR2: SGHRS and YFSETQ. CDR3 length: 19 residues. This CDR3 reads CASSLYGTGAISSSYEQYF. The CDR3 bases are TGCGCCAGCAGCTTGTATGGGACAGGGGCAATCTCGAGCTCCTACGAGCAGTACTTC. Supplemented by reference TRBV5-1 and TRBJ2-7, the full variable domain reads KAGVTQTPRYLIKTRGQQVTLSCSPISGHRSVSWYQQTPGQGLQFLFEYFSETQRNKGNFPGRFSGRQFSNSRSEMNVSTLELGDSALYLCASSLYGTGAISSSYEQYFGPGTRLTVT.

V gene TRBV15 combines with J gene TRBJ1-5; D gene uncertain. This CDR3 region has 14 residues. V lost 3 bases and J 4 bases, leaving 10 bases between the germline ends. The germline V gene encodes CDR1 LNHNV and CDR2 YYDKDF (reference sequence). In DNA, the CDR3 is TGTGCCACCAGCAGTGGGCAGAAGAATCAGCCCCAGCATTTT. It codes for CATSSGQKNQPQHF.

The V call is TRBV5-1, the J call TRBJ1-2, with D perhaps matching TRBD1 (6 bases). The germline V and J ends were trimmed by 4 bases and 2 bases, with 15 bases remaining between them. There are 15 residues in the CDR3. Germline CDR1 SGHRS, CDR2 YFSETQ. The CDR3 here is CASSNLDSFNYGYTF. The CDR3 nucleotides are TGCGCCAGCAGCAATCTGGACAGTTTCAACTATGGCTACACCTTC.

V and J are TRBV19 and TRBJ1-1; no firm D call. Germline V gives CDR1 LNHDA, CDR2 SQIVND (reference sequence). Trimming left V 3 bases short and J 6 bases short, with 17 bases between. The CDR3 length is 15 residues. The CDR3 DNA reads TGTGCCAGTAGTATTGGCTCAGGTGGTCCGCCTGAAGCTTTCTTT. Protein product: CASSIGSGGPPEAFF. Together with reference TRBV19 and TRBJ1-1, the CDR3 gives the full variable domain: DGGITQSPKYLFRKEGQNVTLSCEQNLNHDAMYWYRQDPGQGLRLIYYSQIVNDFQKGDIAEGYSVSREKKESFPLTVTSAQKNPTAFYLCASSIGSGGPPEAFFGQGTRLTVV.

This chain connects TRBV27 to TRBJ2-2, with D perhaps TRBD1 (5 bases). Germline CDR1 reads MNHEY; CDR2 reads SMNVEV (reference sequence). The CDR3 contains 15 residues. The V gene lost 5 bases and the J gene lost 7 bases, with 17 bases spanning the gap. CDR3 in amino acids: CASSAYKKGIGELFF. DNA for the CDR3: TGTGCCAGCAGTGCTTACAAAAAGGGGATCGGGGAGCTGTTTTTT.

A single count supports this clone. The chain has TRBV5-4 and TRBJ2-3; 7 nucleotides line up with TRBD2. CDR1 is SGHNT, CDR2 YYREEE, per germline (reference sequence). The CDR3 sequence is 15 residues long. The trim removed 4 bases at V and 5 bases at J, leaving 10 bases unmatched. The CDR3 coding sequence is TGTGCCAGCAGCAAAACCGGGACTAAACAAGATACGCAGTATTTT. Protein: CASSKTGTKQDTQYF.

The V gene is TRBV9, the J gene TRBJ1-1; the D is unclear. The V end was cut by 3 bases, the J end by 1 base, with 10 bases between. Germline V gene lookup returns CDR1 SGDLS and CDR2 YYNGEE. CDR3 size: 14 residues. The CDR3 reads CASSASGSNTEAFF. CDR3 in DNA: TGTGCCAGCAGCGCCTCCGGGTCGAACACTGAAGCTTTCTTT.

The rearrangement joins TRBV7-2 to TRBJ2-3, with 7 bases aligning to TRBD2. V lost 1 base and J lost 1; bases outside the gene matches: 5. The germline V gene has CDR1 SGHTA and CDR2 FQGNSA. There are 16 residues in the CDR3. CDR3 nucleotides: TGTGCCAGCAGCTTAGGGAGCGGACTAGGCACAGATACGCAGTATTTT. Encoded protein: CASSLGSGLGTDTQYF.

The chain employs TRBV5-1 and TRBJ2-5; tentative D call: TRBD1 (6 bases). This CDR3 is built from 15 residues. Trimming cost V 6 bases and J 1 base, with 16 bases left between them. Per germline, CDR1 SGHRS and CDR2 YFSETQ. The CDR3, as DNA: TGCGCCAGCAACCAAGGACAGATCAGCCAAGAGACCCAGTACTTC. It specifies CASNQGQISQETQYF.

Only a few counts were recorded for this clone. The chain recombines TRBV11-1 with TRBJ2-7; maybe TRBD1 (7 bases). CDR3 size: 14 residues. V dropped 7 bases and J dropped 3 bases, with 16 bases sitting between them. Germline V gives CDR1 SGHAT, CDR2 FQDESV (reference sequence). The DNA for the CDR3 is TGTGCCAGCACCCCGCAGGGGGGAAGCTACGAGCAGTACTTC. Translated: CASTPQGGSYEQYF.

The chain is built from TRBV2 and TRBJ1-5; D is unclear. Germline CDR1 is SNHLY and CDR2 is FYNNEI. The germline V and J ends were trimmed by 7 bases and 0 bases, with 7 bases remaining between them. The CDR3 extends over 13 amino acids. DNA of the CDR3: TGTGCCAGCAACGGGGATAGCAATCAGCCCCAGCATTTT. Protein product: CASNGDSNQPQHF.

The genes are TRBV6-6 and TRBJ2-7, with 13 bases matching TRBD2. The junction had 2 bases not matched to a gene; V was cut back by 5 bases and J by 4 bases. The CDR3 is 14 residues long. CDR1 and CDR2 (germline): MNHNY, SVGAGI (reference sequence). The CDR3 region is CASSTSGGEYEQYF. The CDR3 bases are TGTGCCAGCAGTACTAGCGGGGGGGAATACGAGCAGTACTTC.

The chain joins TRBV11-3 to TRBJ1-3; D gene uncertain. From germline, CDR1 is SGHNT and CDR2 YENEEA. The CDR3 is 18 amino acids. The ends were cut back, 3 bases at V and 0 bases at J, with 18 bases in the middle. DNA for the CDR3: TGTGCCAGCAGCTTGTCCCGGAAGGCCGGGTTCTCTGGAAACACCATATATTTT. Residues: CASSLSRKAGFSGNTIYF. The full variable domain, rest sourced from reference TRBV11-3 and TRBJ1-3, is EAGVVQSPRYKIIEKKQPVAFWCNPISGHNTLYWYLQNLGQGPELLIRYENEEAVDDSQLPKDRFSAERLKGVDSTLKIQPAELGDSAVYLCASSLSRKAGFSGNTIYFGEGSWLTVV.

This clone has a handful of counts. This chain links TRBV18 with TRBJ1-6; D is uncertain. Trimming removed 3 bases from V and 2 bases from J, with 11 bases in between. Germline CDR1 and CDR2: KGHSH and LQKENI. This CDR3 region has 16 residues. As DNA, the CDR3 is TGTGCCAGCTCACCGGACCTCGGGGCCTATAATTCACCCCTCCACTTT. Translated, it gives CASSPDLGAYNSPLHF.